This record concerns one TCR beta chain sequence. Its antigen is currently not known. No clone much larger than this one lies a single base away; base qualities are absent. RNA was extracted with the RNeasy kit and about 0.45 to 1 ug was reverse transcribed using random hexamers. TCR beta CDR3 regions were amplified with the immunoSEQ multiplex PCR assay covering 54 Vbeta and 13 Jbeta segments. To correct PCR amplification bias, a synthetic template baseline was used for both primer optimization and computational correction. As for the original processing: Reads were annotated to V, D and J genes according to IMGT and were analyzed with immunoSEQ Analyzer, with only productive sequences retained. To calculate clonality, Shannon entropy was normalized by log2 of the number of productive unique sequences and then subtracted from one. For each patient and control, public and private clones were evaluated among the 100 most prevalent clones. Clones were defined as Susac-specific if absent from the healthy and MS cohorts, from 900 to 1,300 published viral clones and from other ImmuneACCESS disease sequences. TCRdb passed the public sequencing reads through fastp at Q25 and MiXCR, retaining productive beta sequences. When rows share a CDR3 protein, they turn into one entry using the most common DNA and genes. These V and J calls derive from TCRdb rather than the authors' analysis. Counted in this sample were approximately 140,000 distinct CDR3 sequences; approximately 93% of them appeared once. Approximately 0.27% of the sample is in the top ten clones.

These data originate in a study of CD8 T cells in Susac syndrome (dated by TCRdb to the late 2010s). Notes on the research overall: Repertoire sequencing was used to test whether CD8+ T cell activation and differentiation in Susac syndrome was antigen driven. The study compared CD8+ T cell repertoire clonality among about a dozen healthy donors, 14 Susac syndrome patients and some 16 multiple sclerosis patients. General study outcomes and caveats: The number of individuals in the TCR sequencing and HLA analysis was recognized as being relatively small.

Peripheral blood CD8+ and CD4+ T cells from healthy donors, Susac syndrome patients and multiple sclerosis patients were profiled by high-throughput TCR beta sequencing. Healthy donors were included as age- and sex-matched controls. Bulk CD8+ and CD4+ T cells were purified by magnetic negative isolation, while CD8+ TEMRA cells were enriched using FACS. Blood was collected in EDTA tubes and processed within 24 hours, with PBMCs isolated through density gradient centrifugation. PBMCs destined for TCR sequencing were cryopreserved in liquid nitrogen and later thawed in a 37 °C water bath. The sorted or isolated CD4+, CD8+ and CD8+ TEMRA cells reached a purity of at least 90%. The CDR3 holds 16 amino acids from the cysteine to the phenylalanine. The only DNA kept is the CDR3, 48 bases in frame from the first base. Trimming leaves V shorter by 3 bases and J shorter by 1 base, with the junction holding 5 bases beyond the gene matches. Taken from the germline V gene, the CDR1 and CDR2 loops are LGHNA and YNFKEQ.

This chain joins TRBV4-2 to TRBJ2-1, with 8 bases matching TRBD2. The TCR comes from a human donor in good health. The sample consisted of CD8+ T cells from PBMCs. The CDR3 amino acid sequence is: CASSHPGLESYNEQFF. The DNA sequence reads TGTGCCAGCAGCCACCCGGGACTAGAGTCCTACAATGAGCAGTTCTTC.